The 30 T cell receptor beta chains in this list originate from one sample, sequenced in a study of shared clonotypes between healthy human individuals. Profiling relied on immunoSEQ multiplex PCR, and the TCRdb table lists in-frame clones only, not all of them. The table includes 2 million to 2.5 million clones, approximately 90% detected once. The sequenced sample was naive CD4+ T cells from PBMCs. Subset indicated: CD45RA+ positively selected. Receptors originate from a man aged 18 to 29 in good health. Some clones in this sample may be carry-over from other donors' samples.

Remarks on this clone: In the same sample, other DNA sequences code for this CDR3. The J gene is TRBJ2-3, the V gene TRBV29-1; 8 positions match TRBD2. The germline gives CDR1 SQVTM, CDR2 ANQGSEA. V lost 6 bases to trimming and J lost 3 bases; unmatched junction nucleotides: 8. The CDR3 spans 14 residues. The CDR3 spells CSVGLAGGTDTQYF. The CDR3 DNA follows: TGCAGCGTGGGATTGGCGGGGGGAACAGATACGCAGTATTTT.

This chain connects TRBV19 to TRBJ2-1, with D tentatively TRBD1 (5 bases). Trimming took off 1 base at V and 9 bases at J, with 19 bases between the two ends. CDR1 is LNHDA, CDR2 SQIVND, per germline (reference sequence). There are 16 residues in the CDR3. Written as DNA, the CDR3 is TGTGCCAGTAGTATAGTCGGTCCAGGGAAGGCCGGTGAGCAGTTCTTC. It encodes CASSIVGPGKAGEQFF.

The chain carries TRBV14 and TRBJ2-7, with D perhaps TRBD1 (5 bases). Looked up from germline, CDR1 is SGHDN and CDR2 is FVKESK. The CDR3 spans 14 residues. V shed 5 bases and J shed 2 bases, with 13 bases lying between them. This chain's CDR3 is CASSFKGMTYEQYF. CDR3 nucleotides: TGTGCCAGCAGCTTCAAGGGGATGACCTACGAGCAGTACTTC.

This chain joins TRBV11-2 and TRBJ2-2, with TRBD2 matching over 7 bases. Germline V gene data show CDR1 as SGHAT and CDR2 as FQNNGV. Unmatched junction bases numbered 7, after V lost 4 bases and J lost 5 bases. The CDR3 spans 15 residues. The CDR3 DNA sequence: TGTGCCAGCAGCTCCAGACTAGCTTCAACCGGGGAGCTGTTTTTT. It translates to CASSSRLASTGELFF.

This CDR3 is CASSPGTLVTEAFF. CDR3 sequence (DNA): TGTGCCAGCAGTCCCGGGACCCTTGTCACTGAAGCTTTCTTT. The genes are TRBV28 and TRBJ1-1; the D gene is possibly TRBD1 (5 bases). There are 14 residues in the CDR3. V shed 5 bases and J shed 4 bases, with 14 bases lying between them. CDR1 MDHEN and CDR2 SYDVKM come from the germline V gene. Based on the CDR3 plus reference TRBV28 and TRBJ1-1, the full variable domain is DVKVTQSSRYLVKRTGEKVFLECVQDMDHENMFWYRQDPGLGLRLIYFSYDVKMKEKGDIPEGYSVSREKKERFSLILESASTNQTSMYLCASSPGTLVTEAFFGQGTRLTVV.

This chain connects TRBV4-1 to TRBJ2-1, with 10 bases matching TRBD2. Trimming removed 2 bases from V and 1 base from J; junction bases left unmatched: 5. Germline CDR1 MGHRA, CDR2 YSYEKL. This CDR3 has 17 residues. Written as DNA, the CDR3 is TGCGCCAGCAGCCAACACCGAGCGGGAGGGTCCTACAATGAGCAGTTCTTC. Translated: CASSQHRAGGSYNEQFF.

The V call is TRBV7-2, the J call TRBJ2-3; D is tentatively TRBD1 or TRBD2 (5 bases each). CDR1 and CDR2 (germline): SGHTA, FQGNSA. V lost 5 bases and J lost 5, with 20 bases in between. The CDR3 contains 16 residues. The CDR3 nucleotides are TGTGCCAGCAGCCTCGTCGGTGGGGGATGGAGAGATACGCAGTATTTT. It encodes CASSLVGGGWRDTQYF.

The CDR3: CASSSMGGMNTGELFF. CDR3 DNA sequence: TGTGCCAGCAGTTCAATGGGGGGGATGAACACCGGGGAGCTGTTTTTT. The gene calls are TRBV6-5 and TRBJ2-2; 7 bases align to TRBD2. Germline-derived CDR1 and CDR2 are MNHEY and SVGAGI. V lost 4 bases and J lost 1; bases outside the gene matches: 6. CDR3 size: 16 residues.

This chain joins TRBV6-1 and TRBJ2-7; 11 nucleotides align to TRBD2. This CDR3 contains 14 residues. After removal of 4 bases from V and 5 bases from J, the junction contained 4 bases not matched to a gene. Germline V gene lookup returns CDR1 MNHNS and CDR2 SASEGT. The CDR3 reads CASSAGTSGHEQYF. The CDR3 DNA reads TGTGCCAGCAGTGCCGGGACTAGCGGCCACGAGCAGTACTTC.

This chain uses TRBV6-1 with TRBJ2-7; D gene uncertain. Trimming removed 5 bases at V and 4 bases at J, with 12 bases between. This CDR3 has 13 amino acids. CDR1 and CDR2 (germline): MNHNS, SASEGT. The chain's CDR3 is CASSTVGAYEQYF. As DNA, the CDR3 is TGTGCCAGCAGTACCGTGGGTGCATACGAGCAGTACTTC.

The chain joins TRBV30 to TRBJ2-5; D may be TRBD2 (5 bases). Matching the DNA end better, TRBJ2-7 makes the J call doubtful. The CDR3 runs to 11 residues. Germline values: CDR1 GTSNPN, CDR2 SVGIG (reference sequence). CDR3 sequence reads: CAWTGSDEQYF. DNA of the CDR3: TGTGCCTGGACGGGAAGTGACGAGCAGTACTTC.

Comments on this clone: Other DNA sequences within the sample encode an identical CDR3. This rearrangement joins TRBV28 to TRBJ1-4; D is unclear. CDR1 and CDR2 from the germline V gene are MDHEN and SYDVKM. V shed 5 bases and J shed 7 bases, with 5 bases lying between them. The CDR3 covers 11 residues. CDR3 loop: CASSRREKLFF. CDR3 DNA sequence: TGTGCCAGCAGTAGACGTGAAAAACTGTTTTTT.

This chain joins TRBV19 and TRBJ2-3; TRBD1 aligns across 7 bases. Germline V CDR1 and CDR2: LNHDA, SQIVND (reference sequence). J gave up 0 bases and V 7 bases, and 7 bases lay outside the gene matches. The CDR3 covers 15 residues. The CDR3 is CASTETGPSTDTQYF. CDR3 DNA: TGTGCCAGTACCGAGACAGGGCCTAGCACAGATACGCAGTATTTT.

A note on this clone: The same CDR3 arises from other DNA sequences in this sample as well. The V call is TRBV5-1, the J call TRBJ2-3; TRBD1 is a possible D gene (6 bases). The V gene's germline CDR1 is SGHRS and CDR2 YFSETQ. V lost 2 bases and J lost 0, with 7 bases in between. The CDR3 extends over 14 amino acids. The CDR3 protein is CASSLGGSTDTQYF. CDR3 DNA: TGCGCCAGCAGCTTAGGGGGTAGCACAGATACGCAGTATTTT.

With respect to this clone: The sample contains more than one DNA sequence encoding this CDR3. The chain uses TRBV7-2 and TRBJ2-1; TRBD2 matches 14 bases. Germline loops: CDR1 SGHTA, CDR2 FQGNSA. J was trimmed by 4 bases and V by 4 bases; bases with no gene match: 3. The CDR3 loop spans 16 amino acids. Here the CDR3 DNA reads TGTGCCAGCAGCTCGGGACTAGCGGGAGTGTACAATGAGCAGTTCTTC. Translation gives CASSSGLAGVYNEQFF.

This rearrangement joins TRBV28 to TRBJ1-2; no firm D call. From germline, CDR1 is MDHEN and CDR2 SYDVKM. The ends were cut back, 5 bases at V and 6 bases at J, with 16 bases in the middle. There are 14 residues in the CDR3. Here the CDR3 DNA reads TGTGCCAGCAGTCCGCACGGACCGGATAATGGCTACACCTTC. This gives the protein CASSPHGPDNGYTF.

The chain couples TRBV28 to TRBJ2-5; TRBD1 is a possible D gene (6 bases). The CDR3 extends over 15 amino acids. Deletions cut 4 bases from V and 5 bases from J, with 17 bases between. Germline V gene sequence: CDR1 MDHEN, CDR2 SYDVKM. CDR3 nucleotides: TGTGCCAGCAGTTCCAACTTTGGGGGCGGGGAGACCCAGTACTTC. Amino acid sequence: CASSSNFGGGETQYF.

The chain has TRBV27 and TRBJ2-2; TRBD2 aligns across 7 bases. CDR1 is MNHEY and CDR2 is SMNVEV in the germline V gene (reference sequence). This CDR3 has 14 amino acids. The V and J ends lost 4 bases and 2 bases, in that order; junction bases with no gene match: 1. The CDR3 loop reads CASSWTSNTGELFF. CDR3 nucleotides: TGTGCCAGCAGTTGGACTAGTAACACCGGGGAGCTGTTTTTT.

The chain combines TRBV9 with TRBJ2-1; tentatively, D is TRBD1 (6 bases). Germline lookup yields CDR1 SGDLS and CDR2 YYNGEE. There are 13 residues in the CDR3. Trimming took 5 bases from V and 2 from J, leaving 8 bases between them. CDR3 DNA: TGTGCCAGCAGGGGGGCGGCCTACAATGAGCAGTTCTTC. Translation: CASRGAAYNEQFF.

This chain connects TRBV28 to TRBJ2-2; D may correspond to TRBD1 or TRBD2 (6 bases each). The CDR3 covers 15 residues. Germline assignment: CDR1 MDHEN and CDR2 SYDVKM. V lost 6 bases, J lost 0 bases, and 11 bases lay in between. The CDR3 DNA reads TGTGCCAGCAGGGGGGGACACTCGAACACCGGGGAGCTGTTTTTT. This sequence encodes CASRGGHSNTGELFF.

To note about this clone: In the same sample, other DNA sequences code for this CDR3. This chain uses TRBV28 with TRBJ1-2; D not certain. The CDR3 is 12 residues long. The germline V gene encodes CDR1 MDHEN and CDR2 SYDVKM. V lost 4 bases to trimming and J lost 7 bases, with 10 bases between them. CDR3 nucleotides: TGTGCCAGCAGTTGGTCGTCGGGTGGCTACACCTTC. Translating gives CASSWSSGGYTF.

The chain combines TRBV6-6 with TRBJ2-1; D is uncertain. There are 14 residues in the CDR3. Germline lookup yields CDR1 MNHNY and CDR2 SVGAGI (reference sequence). The V gene lost 6 bases and the J gene lost 0 bases, with 9 bases spanning the gap. CDR3 coding DNA: TGTGCCAGCAGACTACCTGGCTCCTACAATGAGCAGTTCTTC. This encodes CASRLPGSYNEQFF.

V gene TRBV29-1 combines with J gene TRBJ1-1; D is unresolved. In germline, CDR1 is SQVTM, CDR2 ANQGSEA. This CDR3 contains 14 residues. The V gene lost 7 bases and the J gene lost 0 bases, with 15 bases spanning the gap. The CDR3 protein is CSARTAHMNTEAFF. The CDR3 nucleotides read TGCAGCGCGAGGACGGCGCACATGAACACTGAAGCTTTCTTT.

The rearrangement uses TRBV29-1 and TRBJ2-3; D may be TRBD1 (5 bases). Germline loops: CDR1 SQVTM, CDR2 ANQGSEA. The CDR3 is made up of 13 amino acids. V was clipped by 4 bases and J by 3 bases, with 11 bases between them. The CDR3 here is CSVGLRQTDTQYF. CDR3 DNA sequence: TGCAGCGTTGGACTCAGACAGACAGATACGCAGTATTTT.

The chain couples TRBV18 to TRBJ2-5; 11 bases fit TRBD2. This CDR3 has 15 residues. Per germline, CDR1 KGHSH and CDR2 LQKENI. V dropped 5 bases and J dropped 4; count of bases not matched to a gene: 6. CDR3 residues: CASSLAGGPGETQYF. Here the CDR3 DNA reads TGTGCCAGCTCATTAGCGGGAGGGCCGGGAGAGACCCAGTACTTC. The whole variable domain, remainder taken from reference TRBV18 and TRBJ2-5, is NAGVMQNPRHLVRRRGQEARLRCSPMKGHSHVYWYRQLPEEGLKFMVYLQKENIIDESGMPKERFSAEFPKEGPSILRIQQVVRGDSAAYFCASSLAGGPGETQYFGPGTRLLVL.

Details on this clone: Additional DNA sequences in this sample encode the identical CDR3. In nucleotides, the CDR3 is TGTGCCAGCAGTGAAGGACTAGCGGGATTGTACGAGCAGTACTTC. It codes for CASSEGLAGLYEQYF. The rearrangement uses TRBV6-1 and TRBJ2-7; 11 bases agree with TRBD2. Trimming at V came to 1 base and at J to 4 bases, leaving 3 bases not matched to a gene. This CDR3 is 15 amino acids long. Germline values: CDR1 MNHNS, CDR2 SASEGT.

The rearrangement uses TRBV6-5 and TRBJ2-7; D might be TRBD1 (7 bases). Germline values: CDR1 MNHEY, CDR2 SVGAGI. This CDR3 is 13 amino acids long. V lost 8 bases to trimming and J lost 4 bases, with 15 bases between them. The CDR3 protein is CASGRTGAYEQYF. The CDR3 nucleotides are TGTGCCAGCGGGAGGACAGGAGCTTACGAGCAGTACTTC.

This clone came up a few times. A read error may produce the germline difference seen at one junction end. This rearrangement joins TRBV7-3 to TRBJ2-5; TRBD1 agrees at 7 bases. Germline CDR1 and CDR2: SGHTA and FQGTGA. This CDR3 has 15 residues. DNA for the CDR3: TGTGCCAGCAGCATAACACAGGGGATGGGGGAGACCCAGTACTTC. Translated: CASSITQGMGETQYF.

This clone was observed a handful of times. The V and J genes are TRBV18 and TRBJ1-1, with a tentative D call TRBD1 (6 bases). Germline values: CDR1 KGHSH, CDR2 LQKENI. This CDR3 spans 14 amino acids. V dropped 6 bases and J dropped 1 base, with 12 bases sitting between them. In nucleotides, the CDR3 is TGTGCCAGCTCGGAGACAGGAAAGAACACTGAAGCTTTCTTT. Encoded protein: CASSETGKNTEAFF.

The CDR3 DNA sequence: TGTGCCAGCAGTGAACCAAGACAGGGGACAAACACTGAAGCTTTCTTT. Residues: CASSEPRQGTNTEAFF. The chain carries TRBV6-1 and TRBJ1-1; 8 bases map to TRBD1. Germline CDR1 and CDR2: MNHNS and SASEGT. V lost 2 bases and J lost 2; bases outside the gene matches: 7. CDR3 length equals 16 residues.